This T cell receptor (beta chain) was found in a study of Graves' ophthalmopathy and Graves' hyperthyroidism. Study summary: Peripheral blood (taken before any treatment) was collected at initial diagnosis. Study-level points and caveats: Progression of ophthalmopathy was predicted by the model with less than 71% sensitivity and around 72% specificity.

Transcripts of RNA were the source for amplifying TCR beta CDR3 regions. Scientists carried out first-round RT-PCR using HTBI primers and then a second-round multiplex PCR. TCRdb re-called the multiplex PCR reads with MiXCR, one entry per CDR3 protein. The data hold fewer than 650,000 distinct CDR3 sequences, with over 20% observed a single time. The CDR3 spans 13 residues. The ends were cut back, 1 base at V and 2 bases at J, with 6 bases in the middle. By definition, stable hyperthyroidism involved no ophthalmopathy within 18 months of follow-up. A volume of 9.5 to 10 ml of fresh peripheral blood supplied the PBMCs. A word on this clonotype: Antigen specificity is unknown.

The material sequenced was peripheral blood. The genes are TRBV12-3 or TRBV12-4 and TRBJ2-7; D gene unclear. The TCR comes from a young woman with stable Graves' hyperthyroidism. Some clones in this sample may be carry-over from other donors' samples. The CDR3 DNA reads as TGTGCCAGCAGTTTAGAGTCTGCCTACGAGCAGTACTTC. Translated: CASSLESAYEQYF.